The 28 T cell receptor beta chains in this list originate from one sample, sequenced in a study of cytomegalovirus exposure and HLA in healthy donors. The PCR made use of 60 Vbeta and 13 Jbeta primers. The assay was immunoSEQ multiplex PCR, and TCRdb's table has in-frame clones only and misses some. The sample has about 140,000 clones, roughly 80% seen once. What was sequenced was PBMCs. The source of these receptors is a woman between 40 and 55 years old in good health and CMV-seronegative.

The J gene is TRBJ1-2, the V gene TRBV7-9; no firm D call. V lost 5 bases and J lost 4, with 14 bases in between. This CDR3 is 14 amino acids long. Germline CDR1 and CDR2: SEHNR and FQNEAQ (reference sequence). The CDR3 coding sequence is TGTGCCAGCAGCCCCCTAGAGGAGAGCTATGGCTACACCTTC. Encoded protein: CASSPLEESYGYTF.

The chain has TRBV29-1 and TRBJ1-2, with D maybe TRBD1 (6 bases). The CDR3 has 18 residues. Germline CDR1 SQVTM, CDR2 ANQGSEA. The V gene lost 3 bases and the J gene lost 8 bases, with 31 bases spanning the gap. CDR3: CSVDPSNQGMGVGRGYTF. DNA for the CDR3: TGCAGCGTTGATCCGTCAAACCAGGGGATGGGGGTGGGAAGAGGCTACACCTTC.

The J gene is TRBJ2-1, the V gene TRBV6-5, with D perhaps TRBD1 (7 bases). Germline CDR1 and CDR2: MNHEY and SVGAGI. There are 15 residues in the CDR3. Trimming cost V 6 bases and J 8 bases, with 20 bases left between them. Here the CDR3 reads CASRAGQSPSDEQFF. The CDR3 DNA reads as TGTGCCAGCAGGGCGGGACAGTCTCCCTCGGATGAGCAGTTCTTC.

The chain has TRBV9 and TRBJ2-1; perhaps TRBD2 as D (5 bases). V lost 2 bases, J lost 4 bases, and 19 bases lay in between. The CDR3 sequence is 17 residues long. Germline assignment: CDR1 SGDLS and CDR2 YYNGEE. The CDR3 spells CASSVTSGRRIYNEQFF. The CDR3 nucleotides are TGTGCCAGCAGCGTTACCTCGGGGAGACGGATATACAATGAGCAGTTCTTC.

The J gene is TRBJ2-3, the V gene TRBV6-4; 9 nucleotides match TRBD2. CDR3 length: 13 residues. V trimming: 0 bases; J trimming: 8 bases; junction bases outside the gene matches: 0. Looked up from germline, CDR1 is MRHNA and CDR2 is SNTAGT. CDR3 protein: CASSDSGLATQYF. In nucleotides, the CDR3 is TGTGCCAGCAGTGACTCGGGACTAGCTACGCAGTATTTT.

This rearrangement joins TRBV5-4 to TRBJ1-2, with 7 positions matching TRBD1. CDR3 length: 15 amino acids. The V segment lost 4 bases and the J segment 0 bases; nucleotides outside the gene matches: 6. Germline loops: CDR1 SGHNT, CDR2 YYREEE (reference sequence). The CDR3 DNA is TGTGCCAGCAGCCAGGGACAGAGAGCTAACTATGGCTACACCTTC. Its translation: CASSQGQRANYGYTF.

This clone was recorded once. The chain has TRBV2 and TRBJ2-1; 10 bases match TRBD2. The CDR3 spans 15 residues. Germline CDR1 reads SNHLY; CDR2 reads FYNNEI. V dropped 4 bases and J dropped 8; count of bases not matched to a gene: 8. For the CDR3, the DNA is TGTGCCAGCAGTGGGGCTAGCGGGAGTTTGTATGAGCAGTTCTTC. Amino acids: CASSGASGSLYEQFF.

The CDR3 DNA is TGCAGCGTGGAGCTAGCGGGATCAACCTACGAGCAGTACTTC. It specifies CSVELAGSTYEQYF. V and J are TRBV29-1 and TRBJ2-7; 9 bases line up with TRBD2. Germline V CDR1 and CDR2: SQVTM, ANQGSEA. The CDR3 consists of 14 residues. V gave up 6 bases and J gave up 2 bases; unmatched junction bases: 8.

This clone was observed a few times. The rearrangement uses TRBV30 and TRBJ1-5, with TRBD1 identical over 11 bases. The CDR3 contains 15 residues. The junction had 3 bases not matched to a gene; V was cut back by 2 bases and J by 3 bases. The V gene's germline CDR1 is GTSNPN and CDR2 SVGIG (reference sequence). CDR3 DNA sequence: TGTGCCTGGAGTAGGGACAGGGGGAACAATCAGCCCCAGCATTTT. It yields the protein CAWSRDRGNNQPQHF.

The V call is TRBV4-1, the J call TRBJ1-1; TRBD1 might be the D (6 bases). V was cut by 1 base and J by 0 bases, with 9 bases left in between. The CDR3 is made up of 15 amino acids. Germline V gene sequence: CDR1 MGHRA, CDR2 YSYEKL. This chain's CDR3 is CASSQATGLNTEAFF. CDR3 coding DNA: TGCGCCAGCAGCCAAGCAACAGGGCTGAACACTGAAGCTTTCTTT.

The V and J genes are TRBV11-3 and TRBJ2-3; D may be TRBD2 (6 bases). This CDR3 spans 12 amino acids. In germline, CDR1 is SGHNT, CDR2 YENEEA. Between the trimmed V and J ends, which lost 5 bases and 4 bases, there was a span of 7 bases. The CDR3 DNA sequence: TGTGCCAGCAGCCGGGGGTCAGATACGCAGTATTTT. This sequence encodes CASSRGSDTQYF. The whole variable domain, remainder taken from reference TRBV11-3 and TRBJ2-3, is EAGVVQSPRYKIIEKKQPVAFWCNPISGHNTLYWYLQNLGQGPELLIRYENEEAVDDSQLPKDRFSAERLKGVDSTLKIQPAELGDSAVYLCASSRGSDTQYFGPGTRLTVL.

The V and J genes are TRBV2 and TRBJ1-4; 10 nucleotides line up with TRBD1. Germline trimming cut 3 bases from V and 7 bases from J; bases unmatched to any gene: 5. In germline, CDR1 is SNHLY, CDR2 FYNNEI. This CDR3 is built from 15 residues. CDR3 loop: CASSDQRTGGEKLFF. The CDR3 bases are TGTGCCAGCAGTGATCAGCGGACAGGGGGTGAAAAACTGTTTTTT. Full variable domain (rest looked up from reference TRBV2 and TRBJ1-4): EPEVTQTPSHQVTQMGQEVILRCVPISNHLYFYWYRQILGQKVEFLVSFYNNEISEKSEIFDDQFSVERPDGSNFTLKIRSTKLEDSAMYFCASSDQRTGGEKLFFGSGTQLSVL.

This clone was seen a handful of times. The chain is built from TRBV10-3 and TRBJ2-3, with TRBD2 identical over 14 bases. The J segment lost 6 bases and the V segment lost 9 bases, leaving 5 bases of the junction unmatched. The CDR3 has 14 amino acids. Germline lookup yields CDR1 ENHRY and CDR2 SYGVKD. The CDR3 loop reads CAIRLAGGTDTQYF. In DNA form, the CDR3 reads TGTGCCATAAGACTAGCGGGAGGGACCGATACGCAGTATTTT.

V usage is TRBV15 and J usage is TRBJ2-5; D might be TRBD2 (6 bases). The CDR3 covers 14 residues. V was shortened by 5 bases and J by 1 base, with 11 bases between the two germline ends. Germline values: CDR1 LNHNV, CDR2 YYDKDF (reference sequence). The CDR3 DNA reads as TGTGCCACCAGCCCCGGCGGGGCCCAAGAGACCCAGTACTTC. Translation: CATSPGGAQETQYF.

This clone was picked up a small number of times. The rearrangement uses TRBV5-8 and TRBJ1-5, with 7 positions matching TRBD1. Germline V gene data show CDR1 as SGHTS and CDR2 as YDEGEE. This CDR3 is 16 amino acids long. Trimming cost V 0 bases and J 9 bases; bases outside gene matches: 12. Here the CDR3 reads CASSLAYNRGLLPQHF. The CDR3 DNA reads as TGTGCCAGCAGCTTGGCCTACAACAGGGGTTTATTGCCCCAGCATTTT. The full variable domain, rest sourced from reference TRBV5-8 and TRBJ1-5, is EAGVTQSPTHLIKTRGQQATLRCSPISGHTSVYWYQQALGLGLQFLLWYDEGEERNRGNFPPRFSGRQFPNYSSELNVNALELEDSALYLCASSLAYNRGLLPQHFGDGTRLSIL.

The chain carries TRBV4-2 and TRBJ2-3; 10 bases are a match to TRBD2. The J segment lost 6 bases and the V segment lost 0 bases, leaving 6 bases of the junction unmatched. This CDR3 is 16 amino acids long. From germline, CDR1 is LGHNA and CDR2 YNFKEQ. CDR3 sequence: CASSQERAGGGDTQYF. The CDR3 DNA reads TGTGCCAGCAGCCAAGAAAGAGCGGGAGGGGGGGATACGCAGTATTTT.

The chain recombines TRBV7-2 with TRBJ1-2; no firm D call. Per germline, CDR1 SGHTA and CDR2 FQGNSA. Trimming removed 5 bases from V and 8 bases from J, with 12 bases in between. This CDR3 is built from 12 residues. The CDR3 spells CASSAQGGGYTF. The CDR3 region has the DNA TGTGCCAGCAGCGCCCAAGGCGGGGGCTACACCTTC.

The rearrangement links TRBV6-5 to TRBJ1-2, with TRBD1 identical over 7 bases. The germline V gene has CDR1 MNHEY and CDR2 SVGAGI. V trimming: 6 bases; J trimming: 4 bases; junction bases outside the gene matches: 11. This CDR3 spans 15 amino acids. CDR3 in amino acids: CASRPRDRRGYGYTF. The CDR3 nucleotides are TGTGCCAGCAGACCCCGGGACAGAAGGGGCTATGGCTACACCTTC.

This rearrangement joins TRBV7-7 to TRBJ2-1; TRBD2 matches at 10 bases. This CDR3 is 17 amino acids long. V trimming: 5 bases; J trimming: 5 bases; junction bases outside the gene matches: 12. Germline CDR1 SSHAT, CDR2 FNYEAQ (reference sequence). The CDR3 nucleotides read TGTGCCAGCAGCCCCGGACTAGCGGATGGGGTCCACAATGAGCAGTTCTTC. It is translated as CASSPGLADGVHNEQFF. Full variable domain (remainder filled in from reference TRBV7-7 and TRBJ2-1): GAGVSQSPRYKVTKRGQDVTLRCDPISSHATLYWYQQALGQGPEFLTYFNYEAQPDKSGLPSDRFSAERPEGSISTLTIQRTEQRDSAMYRCASSPGLADGVHNEQFFGPGTRLTVL.

The chain uses TRBV9 and TRBJ1-2, with a tentative D call TRBD1 (5 bases). The CDR3 covers 15 residues. Germline CDR1 is SGDLS and CDR2 is YYNGEE. With 0 bases removed from V and 7 bases from J, the gap between germline ends came to 16 bases. The CDR3 DNA reads as TGTGCCAGCAGCGTAGCTCGGCAGGGTACGATTGGCTACACCTTC. Its protein product is CASSVARQGTIGYTF.

The table lists this clone with a count of one. The chain employs TRBV7-2 and TRBJ2-5; 11 bases match TRBD1. The trim removed 1 base at V and 1 base at J, leaving 8 bases unmatched. Germline-derived CDR1 and CDR2 are SGHTA and FQGNSA. This CDR3 has 18 residues. The CDR3 nucleotides read TGTGCCAGCAGCTTAGGAGGGTGGACAGGGGGCGGCCAAGAGACCCAGTACTTC. It is translated as CASSLGGWTGGGQETQYF.

This chain links TRBV9 with TRBJ2-1; D possibly corresponds to TRBD2 (6 bases). Germline-derived CDR1 and CDR2 are SGDLS and YYNGEE. The CDR3 consists of 15 residues. The V gene lost 4 bases and the J gene lost 0 bases, with 11 bases spanning the gap. The CDR3 loop reads CASSRGGSSYNEQFF. The DNA of the CDR3 is TGTGCCAGCAGCCGTGGGGGGAGCTCCTACAATGAGCAGTTCTTC.

V usage is TRBV7-3 and J usage is TRBJ2-5, with D unresolved. CDR1 is SGHTA and CDR2 is FQGTGA in the germline V gene. V was shortened by 2 bases and J by 1 base, with 5 bases between the two germline ends. The CDR3 totals 13 residues. The CDR3 reads CASSLLSQETQYF. CDR3 nucleotides: TGTGCCAGCAGCTTACTCAGCCAAGAGACCCAGTACTTC.

Note on this clone: Within the sample, other DNA sequences also encode this same CDR3. The chain links TRBV28 to TRBJ2-7, with D perhaps matching TRBD2 (6 bases). Germline V CDR1 and CDR2: MDHEN, SYDVKM. The CDR3 is made up of 14 amino acids. Trimming stripped 3 bases from V and 0 bases from J, with 9 bases between. The CDR3: CASSFQGGSYEQYF. CDR3 nucleotides: TGTGCCAGCAGTTTTCAGGGAGGCTCCTACGAGCAGTACTTC.

V is TRBV11-3 and J is TRBJ2-7, with TRBD1 matching over 8 bases. Germline CDR1 and CDR2: SGHNT and YENEEA. The CDR3 has 15 amino acids. The trim removed 5 bases at V and 5 bases at J, leaving 11 bases unmatched. The CDR3: CASSLTGDEGHEQYF. The CDR3 DNA sequence: TGTGCCAGCAGCCTGACAGGGGACGAAGGCCACGAGCAGTACTTC.

The CDR3 protein is CASSQTAGGGASDTQYF. CDR3 nucleotide sequence: TGTGCCAGCAGCCAGACAGCTGGCGGGGGGGCCTCAGATACGCAGTATTTT. This chain links TRBV4-2 with TRBJ2-3, with 9 bases fitting TRBD2. J was trimmed by 4 bases and V by 3 bases; bases with no gene match: 11. Per germline, CDR1 LGHNA and CDR2 YNFKEQ. The length of the CDR3 is 17 residues.

This chain joins TRBV9 and TRBJ2-3, with TRBD2 matching over 11 bases. CDR3 size: 15 residues. V lost 3 bases, J lost 1 base, and 1 base stayed unmatched. Germline V gene data show CDR1 as SGDLS and CDR2 as YYNGEE. CDR3: CASSASGGRTDTQYF. As DNA, the CDR3 is TGTGCCAGCAGCGCTAGCGGGGGGCGCACAGATACGCAGTATTTT.

V gene TRBV6-5 combines with J gene TRBJ2-7, with D perhaps TRBD1 (5 bases). Germline lookup yields CDR1 MNHEY and CDR2 SVGAGI. V lost 0 bases, J lost 2 bases, and 14 bases lay in between. The CDR3 covers 16 residues. CDR3 residues: CASSYSVTGRAYEQYF. As DNA, the CDR3 is TGTGCCAGCAGTTACTCGGTAACAGGTCGGGCCTACGAGCAGTACTTC.